These 11 T cell receptor beta chains were all obtained from the same sample, sequenced in a study of blood T cell repertoires in COVID-19. Measured with immunoSEQ multiplex PCR; TCRdb has only the in-frame clones, and not every one. The sample carries 200,000 to 250,000 clones, 65% to 85% recorded once. Sequencing was carried out using peripheral blood. These receptors were taken from a human donor in a cohort sampled during active COVID-19.

This chain joins TRBV7-2 and TRBJ2-1; no clear D gene. The CDR3 loop spans 13 amino acids. Trimming removed 3 bases from V and 3 bases from J, with 6 bases in between. Germline V CDR1 and CDR2: SGHTA, FQGNSA. The CDR3 here is CASSLYSYNEQFF. The CDR3 coding sequence is TGTGCCAGCAGCTTGTACAGCTACAATGAGCAGTTCTTC.

The V gene is TRBV5-1, the J gene TRBJ1-5; 10 nucleotides line up with TRBD1. The CDR3 runs 16 residues. Germline V gene sequence: CDR1 SGHRS, CDR2 YFSETQ. Trimming at V came to 4 bases and at J to 2 bases, leaving 6 bases not matched to a gene. CDR3 in DNA: TGCGCCAGCAGCCCAGGGACAGGGGTAGGCAATCAGCCCCAGCATTTT. It is translated as CASSPGTGVGNQPQHF.

V is TRBV14 and J is TRBJ1-2, with TRBD1 as a possible D gene (6 bases). Trimming removed 5 bases from V and 3 bases from J, with 10 bases in between. Germline V gene lookup returns CDR1 SGHDN and CDR2 FVKESK. The CDR3 sequence is 13 residues long. The CDR3 region is CASSEQGDYGYTF. In nucleotides, the CDR3 is TGTGCCAGCAGCGAACAGGGAGACTATGGCTACACCTTC.

The chain uses TRBV5-1 and TRBJ2-1, with D maybe TRBD1 (6 bases). This CDR3 is built from 15 residues. V lost 0 bases and J lost 3, with 10 bases in between. Germline values: CDR1 SGHRS, CDR2 YFSETQ. The CDR3 DNA reads as TGCGCCAGCAGCTTGGTAGGACAGAGCTACAATGAGCAGTTCTTC. It specifies CASSLVGQSYNEQFF.

This clone was seen only a few times. This rearrangement joins TRBV28 to TRBJ1-2; D perhaps matches TRBD1 (5 bases). With 5 bases removed from V and 5 bases from J, the gap between germline ends came to 15 bases. Looked up from germline, CDR1 is MDHEN and CDR2 is SYDVKM. The CDR3 sequence is 14 residues long. The CDR3, as DNA: TGTGCCAGCAGTCTGGGGCTGGTGCTTTATGGCTACACCTTC. It codes for CASSLGLVLYGYTF.

This chain uses TRBV28 with TRBJ2-6, with D maybe TRBD1 (5 bases). The CDR3 is 17 residues long. Germline values: CDR1 MDHEN, CDR2 SYDVKM. V lost 7 bases and J lost 1, with 17 bases in between. CDR3 nucleotides: TGTGCCAGCAAACTCGCACAGGTGGTATCTGGGGCCAACGTCCTGACTTTC. Protein product: CASKLAQVVSGANVLTF.

This chain links TRBV30 with TRBJ2-7; D may be TRBD2 (5 bases). This CDR3 has 14 residues. Trimming pared 5 bases from V and 3 bases from J, leaving 17 bases between. Per the germline V gene, CDR1 is GTSNPN and CDR2 is SVGIG (reference sequence). The CDR3 DNA follows: TGTGCCTGGGGCCGAGGGAGAACCTTCTACGAGCAGTACTTC. This encodes CAWGRGRTFYEQYF.

V and J are TRBV27 and TRBJ2-3; 8 positions agree with TRBD2. The CDR3 sequence is 16 residues long. CDR1 and CDR2 (germline): MNHEY, SMNVEV (reference sequence). V shed 10 bases and J 1 base; nucleotides not matched to a gene: 13. The CDR3 DNA reads TGTGCCACCAAAGTGACTAGCGCCGAGGGCACAGATACGCAGTATTTT. As protein: CATKVTSAEGTDTQYF.

This rearrangement joins TRBV28 to TRBJ2-1, with TRBD1 identical over 10 bases. The CDR3 spans 12 residues. The junction had 7 bases not matched to a gene; V was cut back by 6 bases and J by 14 bases. Per the germline V gene, CDR1 is MDHEN and CDR2 is SYDVKM. The CDR3 DNA reads TGTGCCAGCAGCCCCATCGGGACAGGGGAGTTCTTC. Protein: CASSPIGTGEFF.

V gene TRBV18 combines with J gene TRBJ1-1; D is ambiguous. Trimming removed 2 bases at V and 10 bases at J, with 14 bases between. The CDR3 totals 13 residues. In germline, CDR1 is KGHSH, CDR2 LQKENI. CDR3 nucleotide sequence: TGTGCCAGCTCACCAATGGTACAGAAAGCAGCTTTCTTT. Protein sequence: CASSPMVQKAAFF.

Written as DNA, the CDR3 is TGTGCCAGCAGGTCCCATGGGCAGGGGGCCTACGAGCAGTACTTC. This translates into CASRSHGQGAYEQYF. This chain connects TRBV6-5 to TRBJ2-7, with 7 nucleotides matching TRBD1. This CDR3 has 15 amino acids. V lost 6 bases, J lost 2 bases, and 10 bases stayed unmatched. Per germline, CDR1 MNHEY and CDR2 SVGAGI.